This T cell receptor beta chain emerged from a study of a mutant IDH1 vaccine in newly diagnosed glioma. Across the study: Radiotherapy, temozolomide, or both had been given previously, and both were given to most.

With regard to this clone: Its specificity is unknown.

The time point: week 11, during vaccination. Every vaccination contained 300 ug of the mutant IDH1 20-mer peptide and was paired with topical imiquimod. Patients carried new grade 3 or 4 IDH1-mutant astrocytomas lacking nuclear ATRX. Trimming took off 0 bases at V and 0 bases at J, with 6 bases between the two ends. Germline values: CDR1 SGHNT, CDR2 YYREEE (reference sequence). The CDR3 consists of 14 residues. The protocol was immunoSEQ multiplex PCR, while the TCRdb copy is restricted to in-frame clones and leaves out a portion. The sample has about 130,000 clones, about 82% seen once; the top ten hold approximately 5%.

J is TRBJ1-1 and V is TRBV5-4, with D unresolved. The sample was PBMCs, taken from a glioma patient whose treatment included an IDH1 peptide vaccine. This clonotype was sampled from a man aged 40-49 years with glioma. The CDR3 loop reads CASSLARLNTEAFF. The DNA of the CDR3 is TGTGCCAGCAGCTTGGCCCGCTTGAACACTGAAGCTTTCTTT.